This note documents a single T cell receptor (beta chain) sequence. Sequencing used immunoSEQ multiplex PCR; TCRdb keeps in-frame clones, though not all of them. Of some 110,000 clones listed, about 82% are singletons. This entry belongs to a study of T cell responses to AZD1222 COVID-19 vaccine. The junction had 6 bases not matched to a gene; V was cut back by 8 bases and J by 6 bases. Germline CDR1 reads MDHEN; CDR2 reads SYDVKM. This CDR3 region has 12 residues. This specimen consisted of peripheral blood, obtained 28 days after the second AZD1222 dose. The clonotype was recovered from an adult who received the AZD1222 COVID-19 vaccine. The V call is TRBV28, the J call TRBJ2-7; 8 bases match TRBD1. CDR3 nucleotides: TGTGCCAGCGACAAGCAGGGGGCCGAGCAGTACTTC. Translated: CASDKQGAEQYF.